This T cell receptor beta chain is from a study of T cells after posttransplantation cyclophosphamide (dated by TCRdb to the mid-2010s). For the wider study: T cell repertoire reconstitution was tracked by TRB sequencing after myeloablative bone marrow transplantation in which posttransplantation cyclophosphamide was used as GVHD prophylaxis. Samples from some 40 PTCy-treated patients, along with samples from 16 of their related bone marrow donors, underwent antigen receptor sequencing. Blood from every one of the 30 to 40 PTCy patients who had 1-year posttransplant specimens underwent TRB sequencing. TRB sequencing was also done on up to about 3 additional blood samples from 2 to 5.2 years after transplant in 3 patients, and on pretransplant blood from several patients. Because TRA and TRB clonality were tightly correlated in 9 or 10 samples, subsequent TCR analyses were focused on TRB only. Public TRB sequences were compared against a database of over 3,600 sequences linked to responses to pathogens, tumor antigens, self-antigens and alloantigens. Overall study outcomes, separate from this receptor: The TRB repertoires of T cells infiltrating skin or GI tract showed only limited overlap with the TRB repertoires of T cells in blood. Donor-recipient similarity was low at 1-2 months but increased during the first year, and donor CD8+ memory clones often dominated later blood repertoires. Across 45 to 50 patients, TRB clonality was highly associated with recipient CMV seropositivity and CMV reactivation, and PTCy diversity was similar to diversity in CNI/methotrexate controls.

The CDR3 spans 14 residues, from the cysteine through the phenylalanine. Only the CDR3 part of the read is kept: 42 bases, read in frame from the first base. Deletion took 2 bases off V and 3 bases off J, with a span of 8 bases between the germline ends. CDR1 is given as MDHEN and CDR2 as SYDVKM, both from the germline V gene. Genomic DNA was the input for TRB sequencing, which was run either with the immunoSEQ assay at survey resolution or with the hsTCRB kit. Under the source paper's analysis protocol: The immunoSEQ software handled the initial read processing, while the LymphoSeq R package was used for the repertoire analyses. For each TRB dataset, clonality was calculated as 1 minus normalized Shannon entropy, and the Gini coefficient was computed as well. Phenotypes of unsorted samples were inferred by mapping TRB sequences from sorted subsets of the recipient or donor onto the same recipient's unsorted samples. The immuneACCESS repertoire file appears here via TCRdb, limited to in-frame rearrangements. These files lack a portion of the clones; in checked studies, under half of the deficit traces to unresolved V genes, and the cause of the others is not known. From that table come the V and J calls and clone size; the DNA was used to work out D and trimming. The sample includes about 3,600 clones, with 65% to 75% observed a single time. Over 20% of the sample is taken by the ten largest.

This clone has only a few counts. Its antigen is currently not known. One base away there is no much larger clone; base qualities are not given. On the day of marrow donation, related bone marrow donors gave peripheral blood samples. Mononuclear cells from peripheral blood and bone marrow were separated by Ficoll-Hypaque density centrifugation and then cryopreserved. Sorting of CD4+ and CD8+ T cells, including naive and memory subsets, was performed by FACS on a FACSAria II. The V and J segments used are TRBV28 and TRBJ1-5; the D gene cannot be named for sure. Sequences were obtained from memory CD8+ T cells sorted from blood. The origin of this receptor is a man in his fifties or sixties. The bases are TGTGCCAGCAGTTTAGGAACAGCCAATCAGCCCCAGCATTTT. The resulting protein is CASSLGTANQPQHF.